The 19 T cell receptor beta chains in this list originate from one sample, sequenced in a study of cytotoxic CD8 clonotypes in ibrutinib-treated CLL (dated by TCRdb to 2020 to 2022). Library preparation employed the immunoSEQ multiplex PCR assay. TCRdb limited this immuneACCESS table to in-frame rearrangements with V and J called. A share of clones is missing; checked studies link under half to unresolved V genes, and the rest is unexplained. The sample profile shows about 250,000 clones; 60% to 75% of them were found once. Approximately 15% of the sample comes from the top ten. In the paper's terms, the time point label means: approximately 25 months on ibrutinib. This sample comprised PBMCs, obtained after 24 months of ibrutinib treatment. These receptors were taken from a human donor with chronic lymphocytic leukemia.

This clone was seen only once. The rearrangement joins TRBV18 to TRBJ2-7; TRBD1 matches at 8 bases. The CDR3 sequence is 15 residues long. V lost 0 bases, J lost 3 bases, and 4 bases stayed unmatched. Germline assignment: CDR1 KGHSH and CDR2 LQKENI. The CDR3 DNA reads as TGTGCCAGCTCACCACCGTCACAGGGGGGCTACGAGCAGTACTTC. This codes for CASSPPSQGGYEQYF.

CDR3 residues: CASSAWQGAISKNIQYF. The CDR3 nucleotides read TGTGCCAGCAGTGCTTGGCAGGGGGCTATTTCCAAAAACATTCAGTACTTC. The rearrangement uses TRBV6-4 and TRBJ2-4; 8 nucleotides align to TRBD1. CDR1 is MRHNA and CDR2 is SNTAGT in the germline V gene. The ends lost 4 bases at V and 2 bases at J; junction bases unmatched: 10. This CDR3 region has 17 residues.

This sequence joins TRBV16 and TRBJ1-3; D gene unclear. The germline CDR1 and CDR2 sequences are KGHSY and FQNENV. Between the trimmed V and J ends, which lost 4 bases and 0 bases, there was a span of 19 bases. CDR3 length equals 18 residues. CDR3 loop: CASSRYVQDPSSGNTIYF. The CDR3 DNA follows: TGTGCCAGCAGCCGATACGTCCAGGACCCAAGCTCTGGAAACACCATATATTTT.

The chain joins TRBV7-3 to TRBJ2-1; the match to TRBD2 covers 8 bases. CDR1 SGHTA and CDR2 FQGTGA come from the germline V gene. With 1 base clipped from V and 2 bases from J, the junction kept 7 bases outside the gene matches. CDR3 length equals 17 residues. The CDR3 is CASSLSGRPTPYNEQFF. The CDR3 nucleotides are TGTGCCAGCAGCTTAAGCGGGAGGCCGACCCCCTACAATGAGCAGTTCTTC.

V and J are TRBV5-1 and TRBJ1-4; TRBD1 is a possible D gene (6 bases). CDR1 and CDR2 (germline): SGHRS, YFSETQ. This CDR3 region has 15 residues. The V end was cut by 0 bases, the J end by 8 bases, with 14 bases between. CDR3 loop: CASSLVIGGEEKLFF. CDR3 bases: TGCGCCAGCAGCTTGGTTATCGGGGGCGAGGAAAAACTGTTTTTT.

The gene calls are TRBV6-5 and TRBJ2-3; 9 positions match TRBD2. CDR1 and CDR2 from the germline V gene are MNHEY and SVGAGI. The CDR3 runs 16 residues. V was pared by 1 base and J by 3 bases, with 5 bases of the junction left unmatched. The CDR3 nucleotides are TGTGCCAGCAGTTACTGGGCGGGAGGGGCTACAGATACGCAGTATTTT. It yields the protein CASSYWAGGATDTQYF.

Only one count was recorded for this clone. The chain recombines TRBV27 with TRBJ2-4; 7 positions match TRBD1. V lost 8 bases, J lost 0 bases, and 7 bases stayed unmatched. The CDR3 spans 15 residues. Germline values: CDR1 MNHEY, CDR2 SMNVEV (reference sequence). The CDR3 here is CASAPDRVAKNIQYF. The CDR3 coding sequence is TGTGCCAGCGCCCCCGACAGGGTAGCCAAAAACATTCAGTACTTC.

V is TRBV28 and J is TRBJ2-3; a weak D match, TRBD1 (5 bases). Germline V gene data show CDR1 as MDHEN and CDR2 as SYDVKM. This CDR3 is 12 amino acids long. With 7 bases removed from V and 2 bases from J, the gap between germline ends came to 7 bases. CDR3 nucleotide sequence: TGTGCCAGCAAGGGGTCCACAGATACGCAGTATTTT. It encodes CASKGSTDTQYF.

J is TRBJ2-1 and V is TRBV29-1; TRBD2 matches 7 bases. The ends lost 1 base at V and 2 bases at J; junction bases unmatched: 8. Germline CDR1 SQVTM, CDR2 ANQGSEA. This CDR3 has 16 amino acids. This CDR3 is CSVEGEAGVAYNEQFF. The CDR3 DNA follows: TGCAGCGTTGAAGGCGAGGCGGGAGTAGCCTACAATGAGCAGTTCTTC.

This clone occurred once. This sequence joins TRBV11-2 and TRBJ2-3; D is undetermined. The CDR3 spans 12 residues. Germline values: CDR1 SGHAT, CDR2 FQNNGV. Between the trimmed V and J ends, which lost 1 base and 8 bases, there was a span of 7 bases. CDR3 sequence reads: CASSLAPSTQYF. CDR3 nucleotides: TGTGCCAGCAGCTTAGCTCCCAGTACGCAGTATTTT.

This clone was picked up a small number of times. The rearrangement uses TRBV9 and TRBJ2-1; possibly TRBD1 for D (6 bases). The V and J ends lost 4 bases and 3 bases respectively, with 11 bases between them. This CDR3 is 14 amino acids long. Germline V gene lookup returns CDR1 SGDLS and CDR2 YYNGEE. CDR3 DNA: TGTGCCAGCAGCATGACAGGAGTCTACAATGAGCAGTTCTTC. Amino acid sequence: CASSMTGVYNEQFF.

This chain joins TRBV29-1 and TRBJ2-7, with TRBD1 matching over 9 bases. The CDR3 totals 16 residues. Trimming at V came to 2 bases and at J to 3 bases, leaving 11 bases not matched to a gene. CDR1 is SQVTM, CDR2 ANQGSEA, per germline. CDR3 region: CSVEKLTDRGYYEQYF. CDR3 bases: TGCAGCGTTGAAAAACTAACAGACAGGGGGTACTACGAGCAGTACTTC.

The J gene is TRBJ2-7, the V gene TRBV9; D is ambiguous. V was shortened by 0 bases and J by 0 bases, with 10 bases between the two germline ends. In germline, CDR1 is SGDLS, CDR2 YYNGEE. The CDR3 length is 15 residues. The CDR3, as DNA: TGTGCCAGCAGCGTAGAACCCACCCCCTCCTACGAGCAGTACTTC. It encodes CASSVEPTPSYEQYF.

V and J are TRBV5-1 and TRBJ1-1; the D is unclear. The V end was cut by 0 bases, the J end by 0 bases, with 15 bases between. This CDR3 region has 17 residues. Germline-derived CDR1 and CDR2 are SGHRS and YFSETQ. CDR3: CASSLAFGVVMNTEAFF. The CDR3 region has the DNA TGCGCCAGCAGCTTGGCATTTGGTGTGGTTATGAACACTGAAGCTTTCTTT.

For this clone: Its ends do not fully match the called genes, so a read error is possible. This chain links TRBV19 with TRBJ2-1; 8 positions match TRBD2. Germline values: CDR1 LNHDA, CDR2 SQIVND (reference sequence). This CDR3 contains 13 residues. This CDR3 is CASSIGTSQKVVF. CDR3 sequence (DNA): TGTGCCAGTAGTATAGGGACTAGCCAAAAGGTGGTCTTC.

This clone has a handful of counts. J is TRBJ2-7 and V is TRBV5-6; no clear D gene. V was shortened by 7 bases and J by 4 bases, with 9 bases between the two germline ends. CDR3 length equals 11 residues. In germline, CDR1 is SGHDT, CDR2 YYEEEE. The chain's CDR3 is CASGYQYEQYF. Written as DNA, the CDR3 is TGTGCCAGCGGATATCAGTACGAGCAGTACTTC.

The table lists this clone with a few counts. CDR3 region: CASSPPRSLGDQNEQFF. As DNA, the CDR3 is TGTGCCAGCAGCCCCCCAAGATCCCTAGGGGATCAGAATGAGCAGTTCTTC. The chain uses TRBV27 and TRBJ2-1; a possible D gene is TRBD1 (5 bases). Trimming stripped 6 bases from V and 7 bases from J, with 25 bases between. CDR1 and CDR2 (germline): MNHEY, SMNVEV (reference sequence). The CDR3 loop spans 17 amino acids.

V is TRBV4-3 and J is TRBJ2-3; 8 bases are shared with TRBD2. J lost 4 bases, V lost 1 base, and 10 bases had no gene match. Germline-derived CDR1 and CDR2 are LGHNA and YSLEER. CDR3 length: 17 amino acids. The CDR3, as DNA: TGCGCCAGCAGCCAAGCTCCAGCGGGAGTTAGGGCAGATACGCAGTATTTT. As protein: CASSQAPAGVRADTQYF.

V and J are TRBV9 and TRBJ2-1; TRBD2 matches 11 bases. The V gene's germline CDR1 is SGDLS and CDR2 YYNGEE. The trim removed 5 bases at V and 1 base at J, leaving 8 bases unmatched. The CDR3 runs to 17 residues. The CDR3 loop reads CASRVSGRARSYNEQFF. The CDR3 DNA sequence: TGTGCCAGCAGGGTTAGCGGGAGGGCCCGGTCCTACAATGAGCAGTTCTTC.